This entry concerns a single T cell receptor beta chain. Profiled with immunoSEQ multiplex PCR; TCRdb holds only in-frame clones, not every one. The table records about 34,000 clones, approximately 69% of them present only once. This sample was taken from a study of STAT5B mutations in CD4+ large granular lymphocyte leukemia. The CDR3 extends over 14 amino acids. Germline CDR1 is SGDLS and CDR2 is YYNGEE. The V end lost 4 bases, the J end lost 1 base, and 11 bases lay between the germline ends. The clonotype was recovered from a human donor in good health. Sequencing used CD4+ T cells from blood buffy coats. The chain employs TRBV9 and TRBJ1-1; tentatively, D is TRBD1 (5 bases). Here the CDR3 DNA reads TGTGCCAGCAGCAGGGGTGGAGCGAACACTGAAGCTTTCTTT. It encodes CASSRGGANTEAFF.